The sequence of this TCR beta chain was determined in a study of cytomegalovirus exposure and HLA in healthy donors. Primers included in the PCR were 60 Vbeta and 13 Jbeta primers. Method: immunoSEQ multiplex PCR; TCRdb's copy keeps in-frame clones and lacks some. The repertoire holds around 130,000 clones, with over 65% as singletons. J gave up 6 bases and V 0 bases, and 12 bases lay outside the gene matches. Germline V lookup: CDR1 SGHRS, CDR2 YFSETQ. The CDR3 extends over 18 amino acids. The chain recombines TRBV5-1 with TRBJ1-4; 9 bases match TRBD1. This sequence was found in a man over 45 in good health and CMV-seronegative. Sample: PBMCs. The CDR3, as DNA: TGCGCCAGCAGCTTGGAAGGGACAGGGATGATTTTGGATGAAAAACTGTTTTTT. Amino acids: CASSLEGTGMILDEKLFF.